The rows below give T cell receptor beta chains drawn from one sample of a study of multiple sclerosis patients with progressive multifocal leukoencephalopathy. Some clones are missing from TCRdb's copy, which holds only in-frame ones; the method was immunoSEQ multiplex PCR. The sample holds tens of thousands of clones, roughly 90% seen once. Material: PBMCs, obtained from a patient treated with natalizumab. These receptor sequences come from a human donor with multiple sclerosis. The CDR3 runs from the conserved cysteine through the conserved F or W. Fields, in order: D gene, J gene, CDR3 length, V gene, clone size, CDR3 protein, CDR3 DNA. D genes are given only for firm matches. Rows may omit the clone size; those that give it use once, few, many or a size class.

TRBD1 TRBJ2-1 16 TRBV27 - CASTLKPGQGTHEQFF TGTGCCAGCACCCTAAAACCGGGACAGGGAACGCATGAGCAGTTCTTC
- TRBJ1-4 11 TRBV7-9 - CASSENEKLFF TGTGCCAGCAGCGAGAATGAAAAACTGTTTTTT
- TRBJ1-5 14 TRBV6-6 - CASSDLQGKQPQHF TGTGCCAGCAGTGACTTACAGGGAAAGCAGCCCCAGCATTTT
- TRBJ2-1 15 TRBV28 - CASSGLPLAYNEQFF TGTGCCAGCAGTGGACTACCGCTGGCCTACAATGAGCAGTTCTTC
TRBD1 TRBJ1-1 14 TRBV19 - CASSPEDRWTEAFF TGTGCCAGTAGTCCGGAGGACAGGTGGACTGAAGCTTTCTTT
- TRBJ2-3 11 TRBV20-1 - CSARTRDTQYF TGCAGTGCCCGGACCCGGGATACGCAGTATTTT
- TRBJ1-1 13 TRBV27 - CASSLRQKHEAFF TGTGCCAGCAGTTTAAGACAGAAACATGAAGCTTTCTTT
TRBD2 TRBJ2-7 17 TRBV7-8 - CASSLGLAGVGAYEQYF TGTGCCAGCAGCTTAGGACTAGCGGGAGTGGGAGCATACGAGCAGTACTTC
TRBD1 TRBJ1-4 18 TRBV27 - CASSLLVGRDRAEEKLFF TGTGCCAGCAGTTTATTGGTTGGCCGGGACAGGGCCGAGGAAAAACTGTTTTTT
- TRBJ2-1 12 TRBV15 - CATSRDQGRQFF TGTGCCACCAGCAGAGATCAGGGAAGGCAGTTCTTC
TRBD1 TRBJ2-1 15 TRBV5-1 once CASSFGQGSYNEQFF TGCGCCAGCAGCTTCGGACAGGGCTCCTACAATGAGCAGTTCTTC
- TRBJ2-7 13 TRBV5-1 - CATAEGANYEQYF TGCGCCACCGCGGAGGGGGCGAACTACGAGCAGTACTTC
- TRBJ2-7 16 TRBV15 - CATSRVRASSTYEQYF TGTGCCACCAGCAGAGTAAGGGCCAGCTCGACCTACGAGCAGTACTTC
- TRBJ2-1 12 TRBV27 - CASKNFGHEQFF TGTGCCAGCAAAAACTTTGGGCATGAGCAGTTCTTC
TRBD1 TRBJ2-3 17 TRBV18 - CASSPRGSRGLADTQYF TGTGCCAGCTCACCACGGGGGTCTAGGGGGCTCGCAGATACGCAGTATTTT
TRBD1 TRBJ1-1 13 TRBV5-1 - CASSPRQGLEAFF TGCGCCAGCTCCCCCCGACAGGGACTTGAAGCTTTCTTT